The entry below gives a single T cell receptor beta chain sequence along with its context. This entry is derived from a study of blood T cell repertoires in COVID-19. Trimming cost V 5 bases and J 2 bases, with 4 bases left between them. The CDR3 length is 13 residues. CDR1 is SGHTA and CDR2 is FQGTGA in the germline V gene. Clones were read by immunoSEQ multiplex PCR, and TCRdb kept only the in-frame ones, dropping some. This sample has hundreds of thousands of clones, with around 87% found just once. Sequenced material: peripheral blood. The clonotype originates from an older woman with COVID-19, enrolled during active disease. The V call is TRBV7-3, the J call TRBJ2-6, with D unclear. CDR3 region: CASSPPGANVLTF. The CDR3 DNA reads as TGTGCCAGCAGCCCTCCTGGGGCCAACGTCCTGACTTTC.